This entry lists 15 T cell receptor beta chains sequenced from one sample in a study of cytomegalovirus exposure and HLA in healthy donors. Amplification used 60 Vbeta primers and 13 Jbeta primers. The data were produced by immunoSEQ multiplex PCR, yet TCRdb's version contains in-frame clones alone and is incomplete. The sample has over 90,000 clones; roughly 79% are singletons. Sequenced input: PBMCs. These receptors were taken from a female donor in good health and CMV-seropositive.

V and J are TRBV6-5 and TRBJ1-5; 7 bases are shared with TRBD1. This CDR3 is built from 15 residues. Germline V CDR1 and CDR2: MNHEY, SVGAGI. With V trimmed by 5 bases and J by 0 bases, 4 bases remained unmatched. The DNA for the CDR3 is TGTGCCAGCAGTCCCAGGGGGTATAGCAATCAGCCCCAGCATTTT. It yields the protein CASSPRGYSNQPQHF.

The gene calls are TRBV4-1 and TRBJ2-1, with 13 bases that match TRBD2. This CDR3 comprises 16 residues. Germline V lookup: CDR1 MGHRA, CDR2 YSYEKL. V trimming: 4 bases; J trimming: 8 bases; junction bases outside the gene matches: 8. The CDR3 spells CASSPVGLAGIYEQFF. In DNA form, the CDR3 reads TGCGCCAGCAGCCCGGTGGGACTAGCGGGGATCTATGAGCAGTTCTTC.

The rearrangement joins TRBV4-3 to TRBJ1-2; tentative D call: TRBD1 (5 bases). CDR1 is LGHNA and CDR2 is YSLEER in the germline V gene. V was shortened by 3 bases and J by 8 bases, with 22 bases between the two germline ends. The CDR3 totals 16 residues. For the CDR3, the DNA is TGCGCCAGCAGCCAGTCCTCCGGGCCCCCTGGGGGGGGCTACACCTTC. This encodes CASSQSSGPPGGGYTF.

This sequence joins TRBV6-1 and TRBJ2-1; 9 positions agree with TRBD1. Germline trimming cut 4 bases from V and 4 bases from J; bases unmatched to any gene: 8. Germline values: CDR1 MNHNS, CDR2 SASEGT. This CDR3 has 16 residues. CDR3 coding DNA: TGTGCCAGCAGTGCGAGACAGGGGGGATTATACAATGAGCAGTTCTTC. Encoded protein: CASSARQGGLYNEQFF.

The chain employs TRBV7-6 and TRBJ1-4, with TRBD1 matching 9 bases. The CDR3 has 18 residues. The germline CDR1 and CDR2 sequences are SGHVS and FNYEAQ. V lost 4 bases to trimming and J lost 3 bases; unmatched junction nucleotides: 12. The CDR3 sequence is CASSSQPPQGASNEKLFF. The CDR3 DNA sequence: TGTGCCAGCAGCTCCCAACCCCCACAGGGGGCCTCTAATGAAAAACTGTTTTTT.

Written as DNA, the CDR3 is TGTGCCAGCAGTGGGTTGGTTACTAGCGGGGAGACCCAGTACTTC. As protein: CASSGLVTSGETQYF. The chain links TRBV2 to TRBJ2-5, with 9 bases matching TRBD2. CDR3 length: 15 residues. Germline CDR1 SNHLY, CDR2 FYNNEI. The V gene end was trimmed by 4 bases and the J gene end by 5 bases; junction bases not matched to a gene: 8.

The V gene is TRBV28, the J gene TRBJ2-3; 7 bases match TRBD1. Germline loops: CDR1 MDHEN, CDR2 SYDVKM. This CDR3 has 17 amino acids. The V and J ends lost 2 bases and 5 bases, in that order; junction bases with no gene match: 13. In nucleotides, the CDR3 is TGTGCCAGCAGTTTAGGTAGGAGGTACCGGGACAGAGATACGCAGTATTTT. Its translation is CASSLGRRYRDRDTQYF.

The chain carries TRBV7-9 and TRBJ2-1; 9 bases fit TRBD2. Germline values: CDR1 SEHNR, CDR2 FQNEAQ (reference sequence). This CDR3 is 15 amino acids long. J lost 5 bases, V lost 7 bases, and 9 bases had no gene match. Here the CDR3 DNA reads TGTGCCAGCACCAAACCGGGACTAGCCGACAATGAGCAGTTCTTC. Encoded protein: CASTKPGLADNEQFF.

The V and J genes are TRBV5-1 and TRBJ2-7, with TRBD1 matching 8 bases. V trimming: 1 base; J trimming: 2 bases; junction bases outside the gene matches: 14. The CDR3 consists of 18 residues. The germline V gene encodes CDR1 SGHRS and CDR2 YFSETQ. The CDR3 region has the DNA TGCGCCAGCAGCTTGTACAGGGGGTCGGGCGGGTTTACCTACGAGCAGTACTTC. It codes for CASSLYRGSGGFTYEQYF.

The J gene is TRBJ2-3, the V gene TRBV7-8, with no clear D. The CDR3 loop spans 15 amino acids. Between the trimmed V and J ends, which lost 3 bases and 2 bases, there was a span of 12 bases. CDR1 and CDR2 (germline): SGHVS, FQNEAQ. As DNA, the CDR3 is TGTGCCAGCAGCTTGGGCCCCATTACCACAGATACGCAGTATTTT. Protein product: CASSLGPITTDTQYF.

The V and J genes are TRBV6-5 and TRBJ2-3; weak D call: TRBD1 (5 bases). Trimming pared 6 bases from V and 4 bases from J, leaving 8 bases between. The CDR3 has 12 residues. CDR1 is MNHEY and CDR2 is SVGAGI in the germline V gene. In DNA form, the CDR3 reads TGTGCCAGCAGCCGGACACCAGATACGCAGTATTTT. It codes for CASSRTPDTQYF.

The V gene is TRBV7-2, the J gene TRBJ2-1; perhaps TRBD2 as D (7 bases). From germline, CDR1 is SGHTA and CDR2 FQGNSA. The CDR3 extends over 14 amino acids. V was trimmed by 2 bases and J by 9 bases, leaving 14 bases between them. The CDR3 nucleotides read TGTGCCAGCAGCTTACGGGGGGCAATCGGTGAGCAGTTCTTC. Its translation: CASSLRGAIGEQFF.

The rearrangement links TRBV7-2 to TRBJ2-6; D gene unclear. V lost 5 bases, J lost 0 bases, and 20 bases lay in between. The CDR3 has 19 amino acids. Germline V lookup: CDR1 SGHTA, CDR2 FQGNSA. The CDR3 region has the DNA TGTGCCAGCAGCCGTATACCGCAGGCCCCTTCCTCTGGGGCCAACGTCCTGACTTTC. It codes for CASSRIPQAPSSGANVLTF. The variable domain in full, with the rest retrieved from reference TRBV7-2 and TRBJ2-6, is GAGVSQSPSNKVTEKGKDVELRCDPISGHTALYWYRQSLGQGLEFLIYFQGNSAPDKSGLPSDRFSAERTGGSVSTLTIQRTQQEDSAVYLCASSRIPQAPSSGANVLTFGAGSRLTVL.

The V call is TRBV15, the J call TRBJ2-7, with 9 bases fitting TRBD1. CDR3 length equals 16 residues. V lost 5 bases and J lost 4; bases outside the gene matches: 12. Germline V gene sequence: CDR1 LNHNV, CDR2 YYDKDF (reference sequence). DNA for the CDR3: TGTGCCACCAGCGGGACAGGGTGGCCCCTACGGTACGAGCAGTACTTC. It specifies CATSGTGWPLRYEQYF. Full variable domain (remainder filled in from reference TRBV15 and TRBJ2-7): DAMVIQNPRYQVTQFGKPVTLSCSQTLNHNVMYWYQQKSSQAPKLLFHYYDKDFNNEADTPDNFQSRRPNTSFCFLDIRSPGLGDTAMYLCATSGTGWPLRYEQYFGPGTRLTVT.

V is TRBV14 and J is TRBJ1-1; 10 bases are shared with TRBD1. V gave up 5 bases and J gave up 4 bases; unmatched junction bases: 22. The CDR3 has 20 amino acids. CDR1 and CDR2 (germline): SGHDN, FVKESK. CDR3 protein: CASSNLLLTGGRRRGTEAFF. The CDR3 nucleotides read TGTGCCAGCAGCAACCTGCTGTTGACAGGGGGCCGGAGACGGGGCACTGAAGCTTTCTTT.